This T cell receptor (beta chain) was recorded in a study of blood T cell repertoires in COVID-19. As for the study in general: Sites in the United States, Italy and Spain provided acute and convalescent COVID-19 samples. T cells, B-cell-depleted T cells, or PBMCs supplied cDNA or gDNA.

The CDR3 is 11 amino acids. The ends were cut back, 8 bases at V and 3 bases at J, with 5 bases in the middle. Germline V gene data show CDR1 as MNHEY and CDR2 as SVGAGI. The assay was immunoSEQ multiplex PCR, and TCRdb's table has in-frame clones only and misses some. The sample shows some 200,000 clones, roughly 86% of them seen only once. The V gene is TRBV6-5, the J gene TRBJ2-1, with no clear D. The receptor's source is a woman aged 45-65 years with active or convalescent COVID-19. The source material was peripheral blood. The CDR3 spells CASAGYNEQFF. In DNA, the CDR3 is TGTGCCAGCGCCGGCTACAATGAGCAGTTCTTC.